The sequence of this T cell receptor (beta chain) was determined in a study of monozygotic twins with inflammatory bowel disease. Whole-study findings and limits: The existence of one strong signal or clonotype linked to IBD lacked support. Patients with IBD had less TCRbeta diversity (inverse Simpson) than their healthy co-twins.

The UMIs carried a 6-nucleotide sample barcode, and they were added by template switching. TCRdb reprocessed the 5' RACE reads and keeps a single row for each CDR3 protein, giving no DNA. This sample contains around 100,000 distinct CDR3 sequences. This CDR3 is built from 14 residues. Germline CDR1 and CDR2: SQVTM and ANQGSEA. As concerns this clonotype: The antigen remains unidentified.

The V and J genes are TRBV29-1 and TRBJ2-3; TCRdb calls TRBD1, which cannot be checked without DNA. Material for sequencing was blood. This TCR was recovered from a human donor with ulcerative colitis or Crohn's disease, or a healthy co-twin of an affected twin (not recorded which). The CDR3 loop reads CSVGTTSGTDTQYF.